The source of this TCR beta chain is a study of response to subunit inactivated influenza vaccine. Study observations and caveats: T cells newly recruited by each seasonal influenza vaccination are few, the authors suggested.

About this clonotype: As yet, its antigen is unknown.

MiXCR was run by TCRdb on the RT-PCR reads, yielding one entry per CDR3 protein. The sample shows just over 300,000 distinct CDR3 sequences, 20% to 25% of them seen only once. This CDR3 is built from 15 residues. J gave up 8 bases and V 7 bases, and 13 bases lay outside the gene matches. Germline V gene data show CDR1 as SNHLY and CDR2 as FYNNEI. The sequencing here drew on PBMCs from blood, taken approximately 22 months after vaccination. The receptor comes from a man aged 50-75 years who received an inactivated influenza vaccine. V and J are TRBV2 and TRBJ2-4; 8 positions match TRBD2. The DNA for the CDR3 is TGTGCCAGCAACCCCCGGGGGGGGGAGTGGGACATTCAGTACTTC. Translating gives CASNPRGGEWDIQYF.